Given below is one T cell receptor (beta chain) in context. The identical CDR3 is also encoded by other nucleotide sequences in the sample. This sample was taken from a study of control samples from healthy donors and cancer patients. The germline CDR1 and CDR2 sequences are SGHRS and YFSETQ. With 4 bases removed from V and 6 bases from J, the gap between germline ends came to 25 bases. This CDR3 has 18 residues. The assay was immunoSEQ multiplex PCR, and TCRdb's table has in-frame clones only and misses some. The sample includes around 130,000 clones, roughly 86% of them seen just once. Material: PBMCs. The receptor was isolated from a man aged 50 to 59 with head and neck cancer. This sequence joins TRBV5-1 and TRBJ2-2; tentatively, D is TRBD2 (7 bases). The CDR3 DNA reads TGCGCCAGCAGCCTGAGATTCGGGGGAGGGGGTAGTGCCGGGGAGCTGTTTTTT. Translating gives CASSLRFGGGGSAGELFF.